The TCR beta chain described here comes from a study of T-cell memory formation after mild COVID-19. Germline lookup yields CDR1 DFQATT and CDR2 SNEGSKA (reference sequence). This CDR3 spans 14 amino acids. Trimming pared 5 bases from V and 3 bases from J, leaving 16 bases between. TCRdb reanalysed the 5' RACE reads using MiXCR and keeps one entry per CDR3 protein. Seen here are a few hundred thousand distinct CDR3 sequences, around 19% observed once, and the top ten hold more than 20%. Only a few counts were recorded for this clonotype. Source material: PBMCs or a T cell subset sorted from them (not recorded which). This receptor was obtained from a man aged 18 to 29 who had mild COVID-19 (a few samples of this study predate the infection). Cell type and time point are not known. The V and J genes are TRBV20-1 and TRBJ1-1; tentatively, D is TRBD1 (6 bases). The chain's CDR3 is CSAQGQRQYTEAFF. The CDR3 DNA reads as TGCAGTGCTCAAGGACAGCGACAGTACACTGAAGCTTTCTTT.